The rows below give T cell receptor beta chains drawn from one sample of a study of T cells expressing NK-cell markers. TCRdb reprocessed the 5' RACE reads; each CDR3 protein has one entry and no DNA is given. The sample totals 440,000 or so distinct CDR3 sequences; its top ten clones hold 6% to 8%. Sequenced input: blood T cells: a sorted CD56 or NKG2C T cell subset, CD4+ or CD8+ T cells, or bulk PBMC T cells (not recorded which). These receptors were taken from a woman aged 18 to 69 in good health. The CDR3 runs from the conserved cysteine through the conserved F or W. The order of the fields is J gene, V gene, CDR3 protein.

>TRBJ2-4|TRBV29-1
CSASDSGIKNIQYF
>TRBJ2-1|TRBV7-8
CASSLGGAATGYFFF
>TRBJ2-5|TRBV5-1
CASSLVTSGEGETQYF
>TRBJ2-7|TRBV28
CASSLFSQRRNYEQYF
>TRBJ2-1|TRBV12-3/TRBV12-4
CSSGTSGGNEQFF
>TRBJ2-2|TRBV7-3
CASSLGYDGELFF
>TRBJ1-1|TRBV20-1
CSARDLVGKGTEAFF
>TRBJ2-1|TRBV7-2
CASTPQFGTGLYNEQFF
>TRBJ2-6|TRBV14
CASSQDRTGGLHAGANVLTF
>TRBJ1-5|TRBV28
CASTTGGNQPQHF
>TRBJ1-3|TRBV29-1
CSVETGLNSGNTIYF
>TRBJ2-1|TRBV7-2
CASSPRVAAYNEQFF
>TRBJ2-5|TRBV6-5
CASSLRVEGGAQYF
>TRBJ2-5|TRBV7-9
CASSLATGQETQYF
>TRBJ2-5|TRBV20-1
CSATGTSGRGGQETQYF
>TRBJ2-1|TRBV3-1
CASSHLLAGDSYNEQFF
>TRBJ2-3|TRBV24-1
CATSDSPGSTDTQYF
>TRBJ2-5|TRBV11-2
CASSPVLMGRETQYF
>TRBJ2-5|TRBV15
CATSSDRGKTQYF
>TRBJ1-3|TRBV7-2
CASSLGHRVYGNTIYF
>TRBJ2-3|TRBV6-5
CASSYGSSGTGGRDTQYF
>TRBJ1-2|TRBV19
CASIAGPNYGYTF
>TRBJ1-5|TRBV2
CASSEGAHNQPQHF
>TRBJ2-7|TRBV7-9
CASSPGTYSSYEQYF
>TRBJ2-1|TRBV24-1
CATSFGTSGIDEQFF
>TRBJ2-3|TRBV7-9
CASTPFLSVTDTQYF
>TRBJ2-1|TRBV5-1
CATTIQLSSYNEQFF
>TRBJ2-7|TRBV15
CATSRDPAYEQYF
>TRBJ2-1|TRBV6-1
CASSLGDGGSSYNEQFF
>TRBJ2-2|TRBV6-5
CASSYVTGTGERGELFF
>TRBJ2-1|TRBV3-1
CASSQDRPSGSLVNEQFF
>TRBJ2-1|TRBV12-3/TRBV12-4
CASSLKPGINEQFF
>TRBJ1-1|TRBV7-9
CASSFPIGFDTEAFF
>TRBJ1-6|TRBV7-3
CASSRTGTDNSPLHF
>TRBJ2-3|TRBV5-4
CASSAGAPGYTQYF
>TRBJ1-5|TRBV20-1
CSARGGVVGNNQPQHF
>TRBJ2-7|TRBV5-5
CASSLMGGSYEQYF
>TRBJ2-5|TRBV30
CAWSAPGLGETQYF
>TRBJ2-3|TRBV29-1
CSVGTTSARRGDTQYF
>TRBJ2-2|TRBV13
CASRQGGGELFF
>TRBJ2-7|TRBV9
CASSVGTTYEQYF
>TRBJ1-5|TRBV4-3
CASSQDAMGQPQHF
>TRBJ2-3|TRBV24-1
CATSDPQTSGGPDTQYF
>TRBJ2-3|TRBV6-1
CASRGPPRTDTQYF
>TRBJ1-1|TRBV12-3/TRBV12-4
CASSWTIEDTEAFF
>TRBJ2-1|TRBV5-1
CASSLPSLYNEQFF
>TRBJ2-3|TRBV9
CASSVEDWGVGTDTQYF